Shown below are 27 T cell receptor beta chains from a single sample sequenced in a study. MiXCR, run by TCRdb on the RT-PCR reads, gives a single entry per CDR3 protein. This table holds about 680,000 distinct CDR3 sequences, approximately 14% found once. The sequenced material came from memory CD4+ T cells from blood. These receptors all come from a female donor in good health, serving as a healthy control.

Here the CDR3 reads CASSISDRVTADTQYF. CDR3 nucleotide sequence: TGTGCCAGTAGTATCTCGGACAGAGTCACAGCAGATACGCAGTATTTT. This rearrangement joins TRBV19 to TRBJ2-3, with D tentatively TRBD1 (6 bases). V lost 3 bases, J lost 4 bases, and 17 bases lay in between. The CDR3 covers 16 residues. Germline-derived CDR1 and CDR2 are LNHDA and SQIVND (reference sequence).

The V call is TRBV10-3, the J call TRBJ2-3; D is undetermined. Germline-derived CDR1 and CDR2 are ENHRY and SYGVKD. Deletions cut 3 bases from V and 0 bases from J, with 10 bases between. The CDR3 covers 15 residues. The CDR3 sequence is CAISDRTSSTDTQYF. For the CDR3, the DNA is TGTGCCATCAGTGATCGGACCTCTAGCACAGATACGCAGTATTTT.

The chain has TRBV27 and TRBJ1-1; D is unclear. The V gene's germline CDR1 is MNHEY and CDR2 SMNVEV (reference sequence). The V end was cut by 4 bases, the J end by 1 base, with 10 bases between. The length of the CDR3 is 14 residues. Here the CDR3 reads CASSSPPENTEAFF. The CDR3 DNA follows: TGTGCCAGCAGTTCCCCTCCTGAGAACACTGAAGCTTTCTTT.

In this sample, this clonotype turned up a few times. The chain couples TRBV7-3 to TRBJ2-3, with no clear D. V was trimmed by 1 base and J by 4 bases, leaving 9 bases between them. This CDR3 comprises 14 residues. Germline CDR1 and CDR2: SGHTA and FQGTGA. Written as DNA, the CDR3 is TGTGCCAGCAGCTTAAACGGGTTCCCAGATACGCAGTATTTT. Translation gives CASSLNGFPDTQYF. The full variable domain, rest sourced from reference TRBV7-3 and TRBJ2-3, is GAGVSQTPSNKVTEKGKYVELRCDPISGHTALYWYRQSLGQGPEFLIYFQGTGAADDSGLPNDRFFAVRPEGSVSTLKIQRTERGDSAVYLCASSLNGFPDTQYFGPGTRLTVL.

The chain recombines TRBV11-2 with TRBJ2-5, with 7 bases identical to TRBD1. Germline V lookup: CDR1 SGHAT, CDR2 FQNNGV. The V and J ends lost 5 bases and 7 bases, in that order; junction bases with no gene match: 13. This CDR3 comprises 15 residues. The CDR3 bases are TGTGCCAGCAGCCCGGGGACAGAGGGGTGGTGGACCCAGTACTTC. It translates to CASSPGTEGWWTQYF.

The table lists this clonotype with a few counts. The CDR3 DNA is TGTGCCACCAGTGACCCCCAGAAGACGGGAGCAGATACGCAGTATTTT. Protein: CATSDPQKTGADTQYF. The chain recombines TRBV24-1 with TRBJ2-3; D is possibly TRBD2 (6 bases). This CDR3 has 16 residues. Germline V gene sequence: CDR1 KGHDR, CDR2 SFDVKD. Trimming removed 4 bases from V and 4 bases from J, with 17 bases in between.

This clonotype was seen ten or more times. The J gene is TRBJ2-7, the V gene TRBV20-1, with 7 nucleotides matching TRBD1. Per germline, CDR1 DFQATT and CDR2 SNEGSKA (reference sequence). The CDR3 is made up of 13 amino acids. V shed 2 bases, J shed 1 base, and the junction held 2 bases outside the gene matches. The CDR3 DNA is TGCAGTGCTAGAAAGACAGGGTCCTACGAGCAGTACTTC. Its protein is CSARKTGSYEQYF.

This clonotype was counted ten times or more. The rearrangement uses TRBV12-3 or TRBV12-4 and TRBJ1-2; 9 nucleotides line up with TRBD1. The CDR3 has 13 amino acids. V dropped 7 bases and J dropped 8; count of bases not matched to a gene: 8. The CDR3 is CASMDRGWEGYTF. CDR3 nucleotides: TGTGCCAGCATGGACAGGGGTTGGGAAGGCTACACCTTC.

The V and J genes are TRBV6-6 and TRBJ2-1; TRBD2 agrees at 13 bases. CDR1 MNHNY and CDR2 SVGAGI come from the germline V gene (reference sequence). CDR3 length: 16 residues. With V trimmed by 5 bases and J by 12 bases, 13 bases remained unmatched. The CDR3 coding sequence is TGTGCCAGCAGTCTTCTTGGACTAGCGGGAGAATTAAGGCAGTTCTTC. Its translation is CASSLLGLAGELRQFF.

This clonotype has ten or more counts. The CDR3 nucleotides are TGTGCCAGCGATAACTGCACCCATGAGCAGTTCTTC. It specifies CASDNCTHEQFF. The V gene is TRBV6-5, the J gene TRBJ2-1; D is ambiguous. CDR1 and CDR2 (germline): MNHEY, SVGAGI. The CDR3 runs 12 residues. V lost 8 bases and J 8 bases, leaving 13 bases between the germline ends.

The chain is built from TRBV5-6 and TRBJ2-3, with 8 bases lining up with TRBD1. The germline CDR1 and CDR2 sequences are SGHDT and YYEEEE. The CDR3 extends over 15 amino acids. The trim removed 3 bases at V and 4 bases at J, leaving 7 bases unmatched. CDR3 region: CASSSRGLGSDTQYF. CDR3 DNA: TGTGCCAGCAGCTCCAGGGGGCTTGGGTCAGATACGCAGTATTTT.

The rearrangement uses TRBV27 and TRBJ1-2, with 8 bases that match TRBD1. Germline V gene data show CDR1 as MNHEY and CDR2 as SMNVEV (reference sequence). V gave up 0 bases and J gave up 7 bases; unmatched junction bases: 13. The CDR3 length is 17 residues. CDR3 DNA: TGTGCCAGCAGTTTATCCCCGACGACAGGGGCGATTGTTGGCTACACCTTC. Translated: CASSLSPTTGAIVGYTF.

There are a few counts of this clonotype. V gene TRBV5-1 combines with J gene TRBJ2-5; the D gene is possibly TRBD1 (5 bases). CDR1 is SGHRS and CDR2 is YFSETQ in the germline V gene. V lost 4 bases and J lost 1, with 11 bases in between. CDR3 size: 14 residues. The CDR3 DNA is TGCGCCAGCAGCCCCCCAGGGCCCCAAGAGACCCAGTACTTC. Translated: CASSPPGPQETQYF.

The rearrangement joins TRBV30 to TRBJ1-2; 8 positions agree with TRBD1. The CDR3 is made up of 15 amino acids. V trimming: 5 bases; J trimming: 0 bases; junction bases outside the gene matches: 8. CDR1 and CDR2 (germline): GTSNPN, SVGIG (reference sequence). The CDR3 protein is CAWGLGTGANYGYTF. CDR3 bases: TGTGCCTGGGGTCTCGGGACAGGAGCTAACTATGGCTACACCTTC. Supplemented by reference TRBV30 and TRBJ1-2, the full variable domain reads SQTIHQWPATLVQPVGSPLSLECTVEGTSNPNLYWYRQAAGRGLQLLFYSVGIGQISSEVPQNLSASRPQDRQFILSSKKLLLSDSGFYLCAWGLGTGANYGYTFGSGTRLTVV.

This clonotype was recorded many times. The chain is built from TRBV20-1 and TRBJ2-1; D is undetermined. Germline V lookup: CDR1 DFQATT, CDR2 SNEGSKA (reference sequence). This CDR3 contains 12 residues. V lost 4 bases and J 3 bases, leaving 7 bases between the germline ends. In DNA, the CDR3 is TGCAGTGCTAATTTCGGCTACAATGAGCAGTTCTTC. Translation: CSANFGYNEQFF.

This clonotype was recorded a few times. The chain joins TRBV4-3 to TRBJ2-7, with a possible D match to TRBD2 (7 bases). Trimming pared 2 bases from V and 0 bases from J, leaving 11 bases between. Germline V CDR1 and CDR2: LGHNA, YSLEER. The CDR3 spans 15 residues. For the CDR3, the DNA is TGCGCCAGCAGCCAACTAGCGGACAGCTCCTACGAGCAGTACTTC. Protein sequence: CASSQLADSSYEQYF.

This chain links TRBV5-5 with TRBJ1-5; D perhaps matches TRBD1 (6 bases). Germline CDR1 reads SGHKS; CDR2 reads YYEKEE (reference sequence). CDR3 size: 15 residues. V lost 0 bases to trimming and J lost 9 bases, with 16 bases between them. CDR3 region: CASSLDWGPRGPQHF. CDR3 DNA: TGTGCCAGCAGCTTGGACTGGGGGCCCCGCGGGCCCCAGCATTTT. The full variable domain, its missing parts supplied by reference TRBV5-5 and TRBJ1-5, is DAGVTQSPTHLIKTRGQQVTLRCSPISGHKSVSWYQQVLGQGPQFIFQYYEKEERGRGNFPDRFSARQFPNYSSELNVNALLLGDSALYLCASSLDWGPRGPQHFGDGTRLSIL.

The chain combines TRBV23-1 with TRBJ1-1; D perhaps matches TRBD1 (5 bases). TRBV23-1 counts as an open reading frame of uncertain function. The CDR3 has 20 residues. V was pared by 2 bases and J by 0 bases, with 25 bases between. This CDR3 is CASSQRFRDLHLSMNTEAFF. The CDR3, as DNA: TGCGCCAGCAGTCAAAGGTTCAGGGATCTACATTTGAGCATGAACACTGAAGCTTTCTTT.

This clonotype was counted a few times. This chain connects TRBV20-1 to TRBJ2-3; 11 nucleotides agree with TRBD2. The V segment lost 6 bases and the J segment 1 base; nucleotides outside the gene matches: 12. The germline V gene encodes CDR1 DFQATT and CDR2 SNEGSKA (reference sequence). The CDR3 is 17 amino acids. The CDR3 DNA is TGCAGTGCCCCGTCACTAGCGGGAGAAGGTGGCACAGATACGCAGTATTTT. This encodes CSAPSLAGEGGTDTQYF.

This clonotype was counted between two and nine times. The chain joins TRBV6-1 to TRBJ2-1; 8 bases match TRBD1. This CDR3 comprises 15 residues. J lost 2 bases, V lost 10 bases, and 10 bases had no gene match. Germline CDR1 MNHNS, CDR2 SASEGT. The chain's CDR3 is CATQIGQGPYNEQFF. The CDR3 coding sequence is TGTGCCACTCAGATCGGACAGGGACCCTACAATGAGCAGTTCTTC.

The rearrangement joins TRBV5-1 to TRBJ2-5; 11 nucleotides match TRBD1. J was trimmed by 4 bases and V by 4 bases; bases with no gene match: 9. The CDR3 contains 16 residues. Germline V gene data show CDR1 as SGHRS and CDR2 as YFSETQ. Here the CDR3 reads CASSGRTGGAGETQYF. CDR3 sequence (DNA): TGCGCCAGCAGCGGACGGACAGGGGGCGCCGGAGAGACCCAGTACTTC.

This clonotype was found many times. The chain carries TRBV4-3 and TRBJ1-1; 9 positions agree with TRBD1. This CDR3 comprises 15 residues. The germline gives CDR1 LGHNA, CDR2 YSLEER. Unmatched junction bases numbered 6, after V lost 4 bases and J lost 3 bases. CDR3 coding DNA: TGCGCCAGCAGCCTGTGGGACAGGGTTGACACTGAAGCTTTCTTT. Its protein is CASSLWDRVDTEAFF.

V is TRBV6-1 and J is TRBJ1-2; tentative D call: TRBD1 (6 bases). The germline CDR1 and CDR2 sequences are MNHNS and SASEGT. This CDR3 has 13 amino acids. V was trimmed by 8 bases and J by 8 bases, leaving 18 bases between them. The DNA for the CDR3 is TGTGCCAGCCGTGCGGGGGGCCCGGGCGGCTACACCTTC. Protein: CASRAGGPGGYTF.

The V call is TRBV6-6, the J call TRBJ1-2; maybe TRBD1 (5 bases). V was shortened by 7 bases and J by 3 bases, with 15 bases between the two germline ends. Germline values: CDR1 MNHNY, CDR2 SVGAGI (reference sequence). The CDR3 spans 14 residues. CDR3 loop: CASIISGGDYGYTF. Here the CDR3 DNA reads TGTGCCAGCATTATTTCTGGGGGGGACTATGGCTACACCTTC.

In its sample, this clonotype was seen many times. The chain recombines TRBV11-2 with TRBJ1-3; D is possibly TRBD1 (5 bases). In germline, CDR1 is SGHAT, CDR2 FQNNGV. The CDR3 covers 13 residues. Deletions cut 3 bases from V and 3 bases from J, with 6 bases between. The CDR3 spells CASSLTVGNTIYF. The CDR3 DNA follows: TGTGCCAGCAGCTTGACAGTTGGAAACACCATATATTTT. Variable domain in full (rest from reference TRBV11-2 and TRBJ1-3): EAGVAQSPRYKIIEKRQSVAFWCNPISGHATLYWYQQILGQGPKLLIQFQNNGVVDDSQLPKDRFSAERLKGVDSTLKIQPAKLEDSAVYLCASSLTVGNTIYFGEGSWLTVV.

This clonotype was found a few times. V gene TRBV12-3 or TRBV12-4 combines with J gene TRBJ2-3; TRBD2 agrees at 8 bases. The CDR3 contains 15 residues. Trimming cost V 6 bases and J 2 bases; bases outside gene matches: 7. CDR3 in amino acids: CASSKTSANTDTQYF. CDR3 DNA: TGTGCCAGCAGCAAGACTAGCGCAAACACAGATACGCAGTATTTT.

The chain uses TRBV20-1 and TRBJ1-5; 10 nucleotides match TRBD1. Losses at the gene ends were 7 bases for V and 5 bases for J; bases not matched to a gene: 5. This CDR3 is built from 13 residues. Germline-derived CDR1 and CDR2 are DFQATT and SNEGSKA (reference sequence). The CDR3 DNA reads TGCAGTGGGCAGACAGGGGGCCATCAGCCCCAGCATTTT. The encoded protein is CSGQTGGHQPQHF.